A selection of T cell receptor beta chains follows, all from one sample in a study of blood T cell repertoires in COVID-19. Profiled with immunoSEQ multiplex PCR; TCRdb holds only in-frame clones, not every one. The sample yields more than 350,000 clones, approximately 92% seen once. Sequences were obtained from PBMCs or T cells enriched from blood (not recorded which). These receptors all stem from a man in his late teens or twenties who had recovered from COVID-19. CDR3s include the opening cysteine and the closing phenylalanine or tryptophan. Each record gives: D gene, clone size, V gene, J gene, CDR3 protein, CDR3 DNA. D genes are given only for firm matches. For some rows the clone size is stated as once, few or many, or as a class when expanded; others skip it.

-	-	TRBV5-1	TRBJ1-1	CASSFGAQGGTEAFF	TGCGCCAGCAGCTTTGGAGCCCAGGGCGGTACTGAAGCTTTCTTT
TRBD1	few	TRBV28	TRBJ1-2	CASSFFTGTGGVWYGYTF	TGTGCCAGCAGTTTCTTCACCGGGACAGGGGGCGTGTGGTATGGCTACACCTTC
-	few	TRBV2	TRBJ1-5	CASSEGPYGDGYSNQPQHF	TGTGCCAGCAGTGAGGGGCCATATGGGGATGGATATAGCAATCAGCCCCAGCATTTT
-	-	TRBV12-3/TRBV12-4	TRBJ2-2	CASSPYTGELFF	TGTGCCAGCAGTCCCTACACCGGGGAGCTGTTTTTT
TRBD1	once	TRBV7-9	TRBJ1-2	CASRQGLSNYGYTF	TGTGCCAGCAGACAGGGGCTCTCTAACTATGGCTACACCTTC
-	-	TRBV2	TRBJ1-6	CASNTGTSPLHF	TGTGCCAGCAACACAGGGACGTCACCCCTCCACTTT
TRBD1	-	TRBV19	TRBJ1-5	CASNHRGEQPQHF	TGTGCCAGTAATCACAGGGGGGAACAGCCCCAGCATTTT
-	-	TRBV10-3	TRBJ1-2	CAITAGDYGYTF	TGTGCCATCACCGCAGGGGACTATGGCTACACCTTC
-	-	TRBV12-5	TRBJ2-1	CASARATEQFF	TGTGCTAGTGCCCGCGCTACTGAGCAGTTCTTC
-	-	TRBV29-1	TRBJ2-7	CSVARDFGEQYF	TGCAGCGTTGCCAGGGATTTCGGCGAGCAGTACTTC
-	once	TRBV4-1	TRBJ2-1	CASSPGDPSYNEQFF	TGCGCCAGCAGCCCGGGGGACCCCTCCTACAATGAGCAGTTCTTC
TRBD2	-	TRBV3-1/TRBV3-2	TRBJ2-7	CASSQELATSSYEQYF	TGTGCCAGCAGCCAAGAACTAGCGACGAGCTCCTACGAGCAGTACTTC
TRBD1	-	TRBV28	TRBJ2-5	CASSRDSRETQYF	TGTGCCAGCAGTCGGGACAGTCGAGAGACCCAGTACTTC
-	-	TRBV28	TRBJ1-2	CASRRRRLGEDGYTF	TGTGCCAGCAGGAGAAGACGTTTGGGGGAGGATGGCTACACCTTC
TRBD2	few	TRBV6-5	TRBJ2-1	CASRLAGYNEQFF	TGTGCCAGTAGACTAGCGGGGTACAATGAGCAGTTCTTC
TRBD1	-	TRBV7-9	TRBJ1-4	CASTRTGSWEKLFF	TGTGCCAGCACCCGGACAGGGTCATGGGAAAAACTGTTTTTT
TRBD2	-	TRBV6-5	TRBJ2-6	CASGGSSGANVLTF	TGTGCCAGCGGCGGGAGCTCTGGGGCCAACGTCCTGACTTTC
TRBD2	-	TRBV28	TRBJ2-2	CASRLGLGNTGELFF	TGTGCCAGCAGACTGGGACTAGGGAACACCGGGGAGCTGTTTTTT
-	once	TRBV5-4	TRBJ1-6	CASSQGNSPLHF	TGTGCCAGCAGCCAGGGGAATTCACCCCTCCACTTT
TRBD2	-	TRBV5-4	TRBJ2-3	CASSSSFRGGTDTQYF	TGTGCCAGCAGCTCCAGTTTTCGGGGGGGCACAGATACGCAGTATTTT
TRBD1	-	TRBV18	TRBJ2-7	CASSPIQGNRGEQYF	TGTGCCAGCTCACCGATACAGGGGAACCGCGGCGAGCAGTACTTC
-	-	TRBV29-1	TRBJ2-1	CSVVDRTSSYNEQFF	TGCAGCGTCGTTGACAGGACAAGCTCCTACAATGAGCAGTTCTTC
-	once	TRBV11-3	TRBJ2-2	CASSLDAGELFF	TGTGCCAGCAGCTTAGACGCCGGGGAGCTGTTTTTT
-	few	TRBV7-9	TRBJ2-3	CASSPRWALSFDTQYF	TGTGCCAGCAGCCCCCGGTGGGCTCTAAGCTTTGATACGCAGTATTTT
-	once	TRBV11-3	TRBJ2-1	CASSLGGASYNEQFF	TGTGCCAGCAGCTTAGGCGGGGCCTCCTACAATGAGCAGTTCTTC
-	once	TRBV3-1/TRBV3-2	TRBJ1-5	CASSQGTGNQPQHF	TGTGCCAGCAGCCAAGGGACAGGCAATCAGCCCCAGCATTTT
-	-	TRBV2	TRBJ1-1	CASSGGTPNTEAFF	TGTGCCAGCAGTGGTGGGACACCGAACACTGAAGCTTTCTTT
TRBD2	-	TRBV7-3	TRBJ2-5	CASSLSGGVQETQYF	TGTGCCAGCAGCTTAAGCGGGGGGGTCCAAGAGACCCAGTACTTC
TRBD1	-	TRBV29-1	TRBJ2-1	CSVPQGAENEQFF	TGCAGCGTGCCCCAGGGGGCCGAGAATGAGCAGTTCTTC
TRBD1	few	TRBV7-9	TRBJ2-2	CASSFRDRGGAGELFF	TGTGCCAGCAGCTTCCGGGACAGGGGTGGAGCCGGGGAGCTGTTTTTT
-	-	TRBV6-5	TRBJ1-1	CASSPRVAGIAEAFF	TGTGCCAGCAGCCCGAGGGTGGCGGGTATCGCTGAAGCTTTCTTT
-	-	TRBV15	TRBJ1-4	CATSRGRGATNEKLFF	TGTGCCACCAGCAGAGGAAGGGGCGCAACTAATGAAAAACTGTTTTTT
-	-	TRBV7-2	TRBJ1-6	CASSLVWGGSSPLHF	TGTGCCAGCAGCTTAGTGTGGGGAGGCTCGTCACCCCTCCACTTT
TRBD1	-	TRBV6-5	TRBJ1-2	CASRASTGTNYGYTF	TGTGCCAGCAGGGCCTCGACAGGGACTAACTATGGCTACACCTTC
-	-	TRBV5-1	TRBJ1-2	CASSPDRANYGYTF	TGCGCCAGCAGCCCGGACAGAGCTAACTATGGCTACACCTTC
-	-	TRBV18	TRBJ1-4	CASSPQQEGWEKLFF	TGTGCCAGCTCACCACAGCAGGAGGGCTGGGAAAAACTGTTTTTT
-	-	TRBV5-1	TRBJ1-2	CASSLSRVDGYTF	TGCGCCAGCAGCTTGAGCAGGGTAGATGGCTACACCTTC
TRBD1	-	TRBV18	TRBJ2-7	CASSLRDRSFSYEQYF	TGTGCCAGCTCACTCCGGGACAGGTCATTCTCCTACGAGCAGTACTTC
-	-	TRBV12-3/TRBV12-4	TRBJ1-4	CASRGTNEKLFF	TGTGCCAGCAGGGGGACAAATGAAAAACTGTTTTTT
-	-	TRBV2	TRBJ2-1	CASSGITGGDNEQFF	TGTGCCAGCAGTGGTATTACAGGGGGGGACAATGAGCAGTTCTTC
TRBD1	-	TRBV6-5	TRBJ2-7	CATLPTGGNEQYF	TGTGCCACCCTCCCGACAGGGGGAAACGAGCAGTACTTC
TRBD1	-	TRBV5-1	TRBJ2-5	CASSPDRGRIETQYF	TGCGCCAGCAGCCCGGACAGGGGCCGAATAGAGACCCAGTACTTC
-	-	TRBV29-1	TRBJ2-5	CSVEAGYF	TGCAGCGTTGAAGCCGGGTACTTC
TRBD1	few	TRBV19	TRBJ1-2	CASSSATGYGYTF	TGTGCCAGTAGTTCAGCGACAGGGTATGGCTACACCTTC
-	-	TRBV7-8	TRBJ1-5	CASSLAGYGDQPQHF	TGTGCCAGCAGCTTAGCTGGTTACGGGGATCAGCCCCAGCATTTT